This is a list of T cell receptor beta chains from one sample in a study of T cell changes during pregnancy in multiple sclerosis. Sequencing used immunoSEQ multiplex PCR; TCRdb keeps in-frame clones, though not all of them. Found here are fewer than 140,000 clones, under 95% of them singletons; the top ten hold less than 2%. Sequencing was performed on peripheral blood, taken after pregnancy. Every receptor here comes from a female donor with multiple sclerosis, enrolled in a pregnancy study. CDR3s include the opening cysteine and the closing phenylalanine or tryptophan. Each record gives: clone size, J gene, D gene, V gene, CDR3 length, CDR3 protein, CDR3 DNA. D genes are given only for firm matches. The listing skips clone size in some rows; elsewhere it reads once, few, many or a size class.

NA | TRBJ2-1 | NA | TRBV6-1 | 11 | CASSELYEQFF | TGTGCCAGCAGTGAACTGTATGAGCAGTTCTTC
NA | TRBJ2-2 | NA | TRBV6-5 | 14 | CASSYAGDTGELFF | TGTGCCAGCAGTTACGCAGGGGACACCGGGGAGCTGTTTTTT
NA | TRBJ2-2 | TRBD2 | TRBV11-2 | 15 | CASSLSGVNTGELFF | TGTGCCAGCAGCTTAAGCGGGGTGAACACCGGGGAGCTGTTTTTT
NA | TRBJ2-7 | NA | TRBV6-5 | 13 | CASSAGRFYEQYF | TGTGCCAGCAGCGCGGGACGGTTCTACGAGCAGTACTTC
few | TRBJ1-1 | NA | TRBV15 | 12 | CATQGMNTEAFF | TGTGCCACCCAGGGGATGAACACTGAAGCTTTCTTT
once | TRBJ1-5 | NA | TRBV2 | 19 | CASSEARHRTLKVNQPQHF | TGTGCCAGCAGTGAAGCGCGGCACCGTACCCTCAAAGTTAATCAGCCCCAGCATTTT
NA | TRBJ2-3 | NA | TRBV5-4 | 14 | CASSPGRAADTQYF | TGTGCCAGCAGTCCGGGCAGGGCAGCAGATACGCAGTATTTT
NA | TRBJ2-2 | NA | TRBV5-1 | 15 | CASSLDRWNTGELFF | TGCGCCAGCAGCTTGGACCGGTGGAACACCGGGGAGCTGTTTTTT
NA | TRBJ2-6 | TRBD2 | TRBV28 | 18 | CASRGGFRGSTGANVLTF | TGTGCCAGCAGGGGTGGCTTCCGCGGGAGCACTGGGGCCAACGTCCTGACTTTC
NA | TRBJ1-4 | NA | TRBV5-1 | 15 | CASSLEAGRGEKLFF | TGCGCCAGCAGCTTGGAGGCAGGGCGGGGTGAAAAACTGTTTTTT
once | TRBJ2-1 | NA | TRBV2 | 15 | CASSQDSSSYNEQFF | TGTGCCAGCAGTCAGGACTCCTCCTCCTACAATGAGCAGTTCTTC
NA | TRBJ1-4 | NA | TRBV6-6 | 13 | CASNTGGDEKLFF | TGTGCCAGCAATACGGGGGGGGATGAAAAACTGTTTTTT
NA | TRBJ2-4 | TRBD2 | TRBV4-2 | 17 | CASSQVGTSGRGDIQYF | TGTGCCAGCAGCCAAGTTGGTACTAGCGGGAGAGGAGACATTCAGTACTTC
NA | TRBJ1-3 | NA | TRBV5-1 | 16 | CASSPRGKRSGNTIYF | TGCGCCAGCAGCCCACGGGGTAAACGCTCTGGAAACACCATATATTTT
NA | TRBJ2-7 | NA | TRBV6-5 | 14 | CASSPWTNSYEQYF | TGTGCCAGCAGTCCGTGGACAAACTCCTACGAGCAGTACTTC
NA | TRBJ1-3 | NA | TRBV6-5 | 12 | CASSSPGNTIYF | TGTGCCAGCAGCTCCCCGGGAAACACCATATATTTT
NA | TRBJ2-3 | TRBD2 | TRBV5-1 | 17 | CASSLAGTSGRADTQYF | TGCGCCAGCAGCTTGGCTGGGACTAGCGGGAGGGCAGATACGCAGTATTTT
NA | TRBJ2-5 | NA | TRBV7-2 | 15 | CASSKGLGFGETQYF | TGTGCCAGCAGCAAAGGACTGGGTTTCGGGGAGACCCAGTACTTC
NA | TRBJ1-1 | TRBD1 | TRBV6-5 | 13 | CASRQGAGTEAFF | TGTGCCAGCAGGCAGGGGGCGGGCACTGAAGCTTTCTTT
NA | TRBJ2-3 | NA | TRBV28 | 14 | CASSLGQITDTQYF | TGTGCCAGCAGTTTAGGCCAGATCACAGATACGCAGTATTTT
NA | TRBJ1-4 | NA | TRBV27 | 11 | CASTIYEKLFF | TGTGCCAGCACCATTTATGAAAAACTGTTTTTT
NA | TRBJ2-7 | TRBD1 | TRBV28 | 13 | CALSPGTGYEQYF | TGTGCCCTCAGTCCCGGGACAGGCTACGAGCAGTACTTC
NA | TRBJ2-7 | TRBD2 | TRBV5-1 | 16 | CASSLEASGRAYEQYF | TGCGCCAGCAGCTTGGAGGCTAGCGGGAGGGCCTACGAGCAGTACTTC
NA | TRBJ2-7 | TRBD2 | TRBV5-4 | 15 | CASSLVGGASYEQYF | TGTGCCAGCAGCTTGGTCGGGGGGGCTTCCTACGAGCAGTACTTC
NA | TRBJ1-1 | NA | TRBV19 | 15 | CASSILQGRNTEAFF | TGTGCCAGTAGTATTCTTCAGGGTAGGAACACTGAAGCTTTCTTT
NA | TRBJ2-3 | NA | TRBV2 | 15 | CASNAVASLGDTQYF | TGTGCCAGCAACGCGGTAGCGAGTCTCGGCGATACGCAGTATTTT
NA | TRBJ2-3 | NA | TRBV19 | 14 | CASSIPRSTDTQYF | TGTGCCAGTAGTATACCCAGGAGCACAGATACGCAGTATTTT
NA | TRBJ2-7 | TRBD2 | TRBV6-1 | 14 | CASSDPSGPYEQYF | TGTGCCAGCAGTGACCCTAGCGGCCCCTACGAGCAGTACTTC
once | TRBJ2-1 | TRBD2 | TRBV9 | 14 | CASSGGGGYNEQFF | TGTGCCAGCAGCGGGGGGGGAGGCTACAATGAGCAGTTCTTC
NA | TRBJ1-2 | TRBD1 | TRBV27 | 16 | CASSPHEQGPYYGYTF | TGTGCCAGCAGTCCACACGAACAGGGGCCTTACTATGGCTACACCTTC
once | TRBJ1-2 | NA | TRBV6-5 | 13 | CASRPGVNYGYTF | TGTGCCAGCAGACCAGGGGTTAACTATGGCTACACCTTC
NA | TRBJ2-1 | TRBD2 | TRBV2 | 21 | CASSEEVETSGGNPPYNEQFF | TGTGCCAGCAGTGAAGAGGTGGAGACTAGCGGGGGAAATCCCCCCTACAATGAGCAGTTCTTC
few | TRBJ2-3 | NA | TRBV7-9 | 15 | CASSLEGAGADTQYF | TGTGCCAGCAGCTTGGAGGGAGCTGGGGCAGATACGCAGTATTTT
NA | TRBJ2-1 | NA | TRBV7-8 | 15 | CASSHLTGNPNEQFF | TGTGCCAGCAGCCATCTAACGGGAAACCCCAATGAGCAGTTCTTC
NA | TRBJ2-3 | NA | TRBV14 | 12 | CASSSRGNTQYF | TGTGCCAGCAGCTCCCGAGGAAATACGCAGTATTTT
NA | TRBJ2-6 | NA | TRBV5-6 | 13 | CASSSRGANVLTF | TGTGCCAGCAGCTCCCGGGGGGCCAACGTCCTGACTTTC